Listed here is a single T cell receptor (beta chain). Antigen: not known. Per germline, CDR1 SGDLS and CDR2 YYNGEE. The CDR3 runs 15 residues. V shed 0 bases and J shed 1 base, with 11 bases lying between them. The source of the sample is a study of cytomegalovirus exposure and HLA in healthy donors. Overall study: Both the roughly 120 validation repertoires and the 600 to 750 first-cohort repertoires used the same platform, as reported by a later analysis.

The protocol was immunoSEQ multiplex PCR, while the TCRdb copy is restricted to in-frame clones and leaves out a portion. Of 130,000 to 150,000 clones in the sample, around 89% were seen once. Study-wide points: With high specificity and sensitivity, the classifier reportedly diagnosed cytomegalovirus status. The study listed under 200 cytomegalovirus-associated TCR beta chains.

The sample was PBMCs. This clonotype was sampled from a woman in her thirties in good health and CMV-seropositive. The chain carries TRBV9 and TRBJ2-7; D perhaps matches TRBD1 (7 bases). CDR3 DNA: TGTGCCAGCAGCGTAGATCCAGGGGGGTCCTACGAGCAGTACTTC. Translating it yields CASSVDPGGSYEQYF. Full variable domain (remainder filled in from reference TRBV9 and TRBJ2-7): DSGVTQTPKHLITATGQRVTLRCSPRSGDLSVYWYQQSLDQGLQFLIQYYNGEERAKGNILERFSAQQFPDLHSELNLSSLELGDSALYFCASSVDPGGSYEQYFGPGTRLTVT.